Shown below are 8 T cell receptor beta chains from a single sample sequenced in a study of response to subunit inactivated influenza vaccine. MiXCR, run by TCRdb on the RT-PCR reads, gives a single entry per CDR3 protein. The repertoire consists of roughly 700,000 distinct CDR3 sequences, with around 13% occurring once and the leading ten covering roughly 6.4%. The source was PBMCs from blood, collected 14 to 15 days before vaccination. The receptors were gathered from a man aged 50 or older who received an inactivated influenza vaccine.

This clonotype was seen a handful of times. The chain combines TRBV6-5 with TRBJ2-7, with 7 bases fitting TRBD2. This CDR3 comprises 17 residues. Germline V CDR1 and CDR2: MNHEY, SVGAGI. V lost 0 bases, J lost 4 bases, and 12 bases stayed unmatched. CDR3 sequence reads: CASSYSSNVLAEYEQYF. CDR3 sequence (DNA): TGTGCCAGCAGTTACTCGAGTAACGTCCTAGCGGAATACGAGCAGTACTTC.

The chain joins TRBV5-1 to TRBJ2-7; 7 nucleotides match TRBD1. In germline, CDR1 is SGHRS, CDR2 YFSETQ. The V and J ends lost 2 bases and 1 base, in that order; junction bases with no gene match: 9. The CDR3 has 16 amino acids. The CDR3 loop reads CASSFGMGQISYEQYF. The CDR3 bases are TGCGCCAGCAGCTTTGGGATGGGACAGATATCCTACGAGCAGTACTTC.

The chain carries TRBV21-1 and TRBJ1-5. TRBV21-1 is deemed a pseudogene. This CDR3 has 15 residues. The DNA for the CDR3 is TGTGCCAGCAGCAAAGGGACTCATCGGGATCAGCCCCAGCATTTT. This sequence encodes CASSKGTHRDQPQHF.

This clonotype was seen repeatedly, ten times or more. V gene TRBV5-1 combines with J gene TRBJ2-7; TRBD2 matches 7 bases. The germline CDR1 and CDR2 sequences are SGHRS and YFSETQ. V lost 2 bases to trimming and J lost 2 bases; unmatched junction nucleotides: 1. The CDR3 covers 13 residues. CDR3 DNA: TGCGCCAGCAGCTTCACTAGCGCCTACGAGCAGTACTTC. Its protein product is CASSFTSAYEQYF.

V usage is TRBV6-5 and J usage is TRBJ1-1; D is undetermined. The germline CDR1 and CDR2 sequences are MNHEY and SVGAGI. The CDR3 covers 15 residues. The V end lost 0 bases, the J end lost 0 bases, and 8 bases lay between the germline ends. The DNA for the CDR3 is TGTGCCAGCAGTTACTCGGCCGGAATGAACACTGAAGCTTTCTTT. Translating it yields CASSYSAGMNTEAFF.

This rearrangement joins TRBV7-9 to TRBJ1-1; no reliable D call. From germline, CDR1 is SEHNR and CDR2 FQNEAQ (reference sequence). V lost 4 bases to trimming and J lost 1 base, with 16 bases between them. This CDR3 comprises 16 residues. The CDR3 coding sequence is TGTGCCAGCAGCTCGCTAGCGGCAGGCGGGAACACTGAAGCTTTCTTT. This sequence encodes CASSSLAAGGNTEAFF.

This clonotype was found a few times. This chain connects TRBV24-1 to TRBJ2-1; perhaps D is TRBD1 or TRBD2 (6 bases each). V gave up 4 bases and J gave up 12 bases, with 24 bases separating them. Germline CDR1 is KGHDR and CDR2 is SFDVKD. The CDR3 consists of 16 residues. CDR3 amino acids: CATSEGGRTVGLRQFF. Written as DNA, the CDR3 is TGTGCCACCAGTGAAGGGGGGAGGACAGTAGGATTGCGGCAGTTCTTC.

The CDR3 loop reads CASSQDGRVSNEQYF. CDR3 DNA sequence: TGCGCCAGCAGCCAAGATGGCAGGGTTAGTAACGAGCAGTACTTC. This rearrangement joins TRBV4-3 to TRBJ2-7; the D gene is possibly TRBD1 (5 bases). The V gene lost 0 bases and the J gene lost 5 bases, with 14 bases spanning the gap. Germline CDR1 reads LGHNA; CDR2 reads YSLEER. CDR3 length equals 15 residues.